Below, 31 T cell receptor beta chains from the same sample are listed, as sequenced in a study of blood T cell repertoires in COVID-19. Generated by immunoSEQ multiplex PCR, the TCRdb table keeps only in-frame clones and is missing some. Counted here are some 200,000 clones, around 90% occurring once; the ten biggest clones make up approximately 21%. Sequencing was done on a sample of peripheral blood. The source of these receptors is a man aged 55 to 70 with active or convalescent COVID-19.

The CDR3 protein is CASSSGSSGGTDTQYF. CDR3 nucleotides: TGCGCCAGCAGCTCCGGGAGTAGCGGGGGAACAGATACGCAGTATTTT. This chain uses TRBV5-1 with TRBJ2-3; 9 bases map to TRBD2. Germline trimming cut 3 bases from V and 3 bases from J; bases unmatched to any gene: 8. Germline V CDR1 and CDR2: SGHRS, YFSETQ. The CDR3 contains 16 residues.

The chain carries TRBV5-1 and TRBJ2-7, with a weak D call TRBD2 (6 bases). The germline V and J ends were trimmed by 3 bases and 3 bases, with 16 bases remaining between them. The CDR3 runs to 15 residues. Looked up from germline, CDR1 is SGHRS and CDR2 is YFSETQ. The CDR3 DNA sequence: TGCGCCAGCAGCTCCGGGAGCCGGGTAGTCTACGAGCAGTACTTC. This gives the protein CASSSGSRVVYEQYF.

This chain connects TRBV3-1 (or the pseudogene TRBV3-2) to TRBJ1-1; D is perhaps TRBD1 (5 bases). The CDR3 contains 13 residues. From germline, CDR1 is LGHDT and CDR2 YNNKEL (reference sequence). The V gene lost 4 bases and the J gene lost 5 bases, with 11 bases spanning the gap. CDR3 DNA sequence: TGTGCCAGCAGCCCCGGGGGGGGGACTGAAGCTTTCTTT. It encodes CASSPGGGTEAFF.

This rearrangement joins TRBV11-3 to TRBJ1-1, with TRBD1 as a possible D gene (5 bases). The germline V gene encodes CDR1 SGHNT and CDR2 YENEEA. The V end lost 5 bases, the J end lost 2 bases, and 9 bases lay between the germline ends. The CDR3 loop spans 13 amino acids. This CDR3 reads CASSRQKNTEAFF. The CDR3 DNA is TGTGCCAGCAGCCGACAGAAAAACACTGAAGCTTTCTTT. Complete variable domain (other parts from reference TRBV11-3 and TRBJ1-1): EAGVVQSPRYKIIEKKQPVAFWCNPISGHNTLYWYLQNLGQGPELLIRYENEEAVDDSQLPKDRFSAERLKGVDSTLKIQPAELGDSAVYLCASSRQKNTEAFFGQGTRLTVV.

The chain is built from TRBV13 and TRBJ2-7; D is perhaps TRBD1 (6 bases). The CDR3 extends over 14 amino acids. CDR1 and CDR2 from the germline V gene are PRHDT and FYEKMQ (reference sequence). Trimming took off 1 base at V and 3 bases at J, with 10 bases between the two ends. For the CDR3, the DNA is TGTGCCAGCAGCTTAGCTGGCAGGGGCTACGAGCAGTACTTC. Protein: CASSLAGRGYEQYF.

This clone turned up a few times. The chain carries TRBV7-3 and TRBJ2-7, with a weak D call TRBD2 (5 bases). CDR3 length equals 15 residues. Looked up from germline, CDR1 is SGHTA and CDR2 is FQGTGA. V was pared by 2 bases and J by 0 bases, with 11 bases between. DNA for the CDR3: TGTGCCAGCAGCTTATATCCTAGCCTCTCCTACGAGCAGTACTTC. It is translated as CASSLYPSLSYEQYF.

The table lists this clone with a count of one. The chain recombines TRBV6-6 with TRBJ1-1; TRBD1 might be the D (6 bases). Germline assignment: CDR1 MNHNY and CDR2 SVGAGI (reference sequence). V dropped 5 bases and J dropped 3 bases, with 31 bases sitting between them. The length of the CDR3 is 20 residues. In DNA form, the CDR3 reads TGTGCCAGCAGTCTGGTGCTGGGGGGGCGACATAATCGCAGGGACACTGAAGCTTTCTTT. Translated, it gives CASSLVLGGRHNRRDTEAFF.

This clone was picked up one time. This rearrangement joins TRBV11-3 to TRBJ2-2, with D perhaps TRBD2 (5 bases). The CDR3 length is 15 residues. Germline V gene data show CDR1 as SGHNT and CDR2 as YENEEA. Trimming stripped 5 bases from V and 3 bases from J, with 13 bases between. CDR3 sequence: CASSPSGTYTGELFF. For the CDR3, the DNA is TGTGCCAGCAGCCCCAGCGGAACTTACACCGGGGAGCTGTTTTTT.

The chain is built from TRBV18 and TRBJ1-6; TRBD1 is a possible D gene (5 bases). The germline gives CDR1 KGHSH, CDR2 LQKENI. The CDR3 runs 16 residues. The V end lost 4 bases, the J end lost 8 bases, and 18 bases lay between the germline ends. The CDR3 DNA reads TGTGCCAGCTCACGGGGCGGTCAGTGGACGGATTCACCCCTCCACTTT. Residues: CASSRGGQWTDSPLHF.

This chain links TRBV5-1 with TRBJ1-6; TRBD1 might be the D (6 bases). Germline loops: CDR1 SGHRS, CDR2 YFSETQ. Trimming took off 0 bases at V and 7 bases at J, with 17 bases between the two ends. CDR3 length: 17 amino acids. CDR3 nucleotide sequence: TGCGCCAGCAGCTTGGGGTCGGCAGGGGATAAGAATTCACCCCTCCACTTT. Its protein is CASSLGSAGDKNSPLHF.

This clone was seen more than once but under ten times. The J gene is TRBJ1-1, the V gene TRBV15, with 8 bases aligning to TRBD1. In germline, CDR1 is LNHNV, CDR2 YYDKDF (reference sequence). The CDR3 has 13 residues. V shed 0 bases and J 8 bases; nucleotides not matched to a gene: 2. The CDR3 coding sequence is TGTGCCACCAGCAGAGATGGACAGGGAGAAGCTTTCTTT. Its protein is CATSRDGQGEAFF.

The chain couples TRBV6-1 to TRBJ2-5, with 9 bases lining up with TRBD2. With 3 bases clipped from V and 5 bases from J, the junction kept 7 bases outside the gene matches. The CDR3 contains 15 residues. Germline CDR1 is MNHNS and CDR2 is SASEGT. The CDR3 DNA sequence: TGTGCCAGCAGTGACCCAGCGGGGGGCCGGGAGACCCAGTACTTC. It yields the protein CASSDPAGGRETQYF.

The chain couples TRBV6-5 to TRBJ2-5; 7 nucleotides line up with TRBD2. Germline trimming cut 0 bases from V and 5 bases from J; bases unmatched to any gene: 3. The CDR3 has 14 amino acids. Germline V gene lookup returns CDR1 MNHEY and CDR2 SVGAGI. The CDR3 sequence: CASSYSAGVETQYF. DNA for the CDR3: TGTGCCAGCAGTTACTCCGCGGGGGTGGAGACCCAGTACTTC.

The chain employs TRBV7-9 and TRBJ1-2; TRBD1 is a possible D gene (6 bases). This CDR3 has 14 amino acids. V lost 5 bases, J lost 3 bases, and 13 bases lay in between. Germline CDR1 is SEHNR and CDR2 is FQNEAQ (reference sequence). DNA for the CDR3: TGTGCCAGCAGCCCTTTGACAGGCCACTATGGCTACACCTTC. This gives the protein CASSPLTGHYGYTF.

The V gene is TRBV2, the J gene TRBJ1-4; tentative D call: TRBD1 (6 bases). The CDR3 is made up of 13 amino acids. With 6 bases removed from V and 3 bases from J, the gap between germline ends came to 8 bases. Looked up from germline, CDR1 is SNHLY and CDR2 is FYNNEI. CDR3 region: CASRQGPNEKLFF. CDR3 sequence (DNA): TGTGCCAGCAGACAGGGCCCTAATGAAAAACTGTTTTTT.

The rearrangement uses TRBV4-1 and TRBJ2-7, with TRBD1 identical over 7 bases. Germline V CDR1 and CDR2: MGHRA, YSYEKL. V was clipped by 3 bases and J by 7 bases; unmatched bases: 9. This CDR3 region has 14 residues. In DNA form, the CDR3 reads TGCGCCAGCAGCCACATGGGACAGTTGGGGGAGCAGTACTTC. This sequence encodes CASSHMGQLGEQYF.

The V and J genes are TRBV18 and TRBJ2-7, with D maybe TRBD1 (5 bases). V was pared by 5 bases and J by 6 bases, with 14 bases between. The CDR3 length is 13 residues. CDR1 and CDR2 (germline): KGHSH, LQKENI. CDR3 bases: TGTGCCAGCTCAAGGGGCCTGGAGTTCGAGCAGTACTTC. Its translation is CASSRGLEFEQYF.

Points on this clone: The junction departs from germline at one end; a sequencing error may be responsible. The gene calls are TRBV4-2 and TRBJ1-4, with D possibly TRBD1 on 5 matching bases. The germline gives CDR1 LGHNA, CDR2 YNFKEQ. The CDR3 extends over 15 amino acids. The CDR3 DNA reads TGTGCCAGCAGCAAAGATGACAGTAGGAATGAAAAACTGTTTTTT. This translates into CASSKDDSRNEKLFF.

The chain carries TRBV19 and TRBJ2-2; TRBD1 matches 7 bases. After removal of 2 bases from V and 0 bases from J, the junction contained 6 bases not matched to a gene. The CDR3 length is 17 residues. Per the germline V gene, CDR1 is LNHDA and CDR2 is SQIVND (reference sequence). The CDR3 sequence is CASSIIGTDTNTGELFF. In DNA form, the CDR3 reads TGTGCCAGTAGTATAATTGGGACAGATACGAACACCGGGGAGCTGTTTTTT.

The chain links TRBV11-2 to TRBJ2-7, with 9 bases identical to TRBD2. With V trimmed by 3 bases and J by 2 bases, 8 bases remained unmatched. Germline CDR1 SGHAT, CDR2 FQNNGV. The CDR3 covers 16 residues. CDR3 sequence reads: CASSFMPAGGPYEQYF. The CDR3 DNA reads as TGTGCCAGCAGCTTCATGCCAGCGGGGGGACCCTACGAGCAGTACTTC.

A few counts support this clone. The chain is built from TRBV12-5 and TRBJ1-5; D is unclear. CDR3 length: 12 amino acids. Germline loops: CDR1 LGHNT, CDR2 FRNRAP. V shed 1 base and J shed 7 bases, with 5 bases lying between them. The CDR3 reads CASGLDTQPQHF. The DNA of the CDR3 is TGTGCTAGTGGTTTGGACACCCAGCCCCAGCATTTT.

The chain employs TRBV12-3 or TRBV12-4 and TRBJ1-1; D not resolved. The CDR3 covers 13 residues. Trimming cost V 7 bases and J 4 bases, with 13 bases left between them. CDR3 sequence (DNA): TGTGCCAGCACTAAATGGGCGAGCACTGAAGCTTTCTTT. Translation: CASTKWASTEAFF.

The chain is built from TRBV2 and TRBJ2-5; 7 nucleotides align to TRBD1. This CDR3 has 12 residues. V trimming: 6 bases; J trimming: 4 bases; junction bases outside the gene matches: 2. In germline, CDR1 is SNHLY, CDR2 FYNNEI. This CDR3 is CASSWDRETQYF. The CDR3 bases are TGTGCCAGCAGCTGGGACAGAGAGACCCAGTACTTC.

V usage is TRBV15 and J usage is TRBJ1-6; D is unresolved. The CDR3 extends over 14 amino acids. Germline-derived CDR1 and CDR2 are LNHNV and YYDKDF (reference sequence). The V end was cut by 0 bases, the J end by 10 bases, with 10 bases between. Here the CDR3 DNA reads TGTGCCACCAGCAGAGATGGGCAGCAATCACCCCTCCACTTT. This translates into CATSRDGQQSPLHF. The full variable domain, with the rest looked up from reference TRBV15 and TRBJ1-6, is DAMVIQNPRYQVTQFGKPVTLSCSQTLNHNVMYWYQQKSSQAPKLLFHYYDKDFNNEADTPDNFQSRRPNTSFCFLDIRSPGLGDTAMYLCATSRDGQQSPLHFGNGTRLTVT.

This chain joins TRBV19 and TRBJ2-7; 7 bases align to TRBD1. The V and J ends lost 6 bases and 0 bases, in that order; junction bases with no gene match: 5. CDR3 length: 14 residues. Germline CDR1 reads LNHDA; CDR2 reads SQIVND (reference sequence). Here the CDR3 DNA reads TGTGCCAGTAGATCCGACAGGGCCTCCTACGAGCAGTACTTC. Translated, it gives CASRSDRASYEQYF.

The CDR3 here is CASSRGTRSSYNEQFF. CDR3 sequence (DNA): TGTGCCAGCTCACGGGGGACTAGAAGCTCCTACAATGAGCAGTTCTTC. The chain has TRBV18 and TRBJ2-1; 8 bases agree with TRBD2. Germline CDR1 and CDR2: KGHSH and LQKENI. Germline trimming cut 4 bases from V and 0 bases from J; bases unmatched to any gene: 5. This CDR3 contains 16 residues.

This sequence joins TRBV11-1 and TRBJ2-5, with TRBD1 identical over 9 bases. From germline, CDR1 is SGHAT and CDR2 FQDESV (reference sequence). With 1 base clipped from V and 5 bases from J, the junction kept 5 bases outside the gene matches. The CDR3 has 15 residues. The DNA for the CDR3 is TGTGCCAGCAGCTTAGTTACAGGGGGCCCGGAGACCCAGTACTTC. Encoded protein: CASSLVTGGPETQYF.

This clone was observed a few times. This chain links TRBV5-1 with TRBJ2-7, with 7 bases matching TRBD1. This CDR3 region has 15 residues. V lost 4 bases to trimming and J lost 2 bases; unmatched junction nucleotides: 9. CDR1 is SGHRS, CDR2 YFSETQ, per germline. CDR3: CASSLGQVVTYEQYF. CDR3 bases: TGCGCCAGCAGCCTAGGACAGGTCGTAACCTACGAGCAGTACTTC.

This clone was recorded a few times. J is TRBJ1-1 and V is TRBV30; TRBD1 matches at 7 bases. Germline CDR1 GTSNPN, CDR2 SVGIG (reference sequence). The CDR3 covers 13 residues. With V trimmed by 5 bases and J by 1 base, 4 bases remained unmatched. The CDR3 protein is CAWGRQGNTEAFF. The CDR3 DNA is TGTGCCTGGGGGCGACAGGGGAACACTGAAGCTTTCTTT. The variable domain in full, completed from reference TRBV30 and TRBJ1-1, reads SQTIHQWPATLVQPVGSPLSLECTVEGTSNPNLYWYRQAAGRGLQLLFYSVGIGQISSEVPQNLSASRPQDRQFILSSKKLLLSDSGFYLCAWGRQGNTEAFFGQGTRLTVV.

The chain carries TRBV7-3 and TRBJ1-6; 9 nucleotides agree with TRBD1. Germline lookup yields CDR1 SGHTA and CDR2 FQGTGA. V shed 2 bases, J shed 5 bases, and the junction held 13 bases outside the gene matches. The CDR3 is 19 residues long. The CDR3 region is CASSLREYRGRFDNSPLHF. The CDR3 DNA reads as TGTGCCAGCAGCTTACGGGAATACAGGGGGCGATTTGATAATTCACCCCTCCACTTT.

As to this clone: One end of the junction is discordant with germline, which a read error may explain. This chain connects TRBV18 to TRBJ1-2, with D possibly matching TRBD1 (5 bases). Germline CDR1 reads KGHSH; CDR2 reads LQKENI. The CDR3 is 13 residues long. This chain's CDR3 is CASSRGDNSGYTF. The CDR3 bases are TGTGCCAGCTCACGGGGGGATAACTCTGGCTACACCTTC.